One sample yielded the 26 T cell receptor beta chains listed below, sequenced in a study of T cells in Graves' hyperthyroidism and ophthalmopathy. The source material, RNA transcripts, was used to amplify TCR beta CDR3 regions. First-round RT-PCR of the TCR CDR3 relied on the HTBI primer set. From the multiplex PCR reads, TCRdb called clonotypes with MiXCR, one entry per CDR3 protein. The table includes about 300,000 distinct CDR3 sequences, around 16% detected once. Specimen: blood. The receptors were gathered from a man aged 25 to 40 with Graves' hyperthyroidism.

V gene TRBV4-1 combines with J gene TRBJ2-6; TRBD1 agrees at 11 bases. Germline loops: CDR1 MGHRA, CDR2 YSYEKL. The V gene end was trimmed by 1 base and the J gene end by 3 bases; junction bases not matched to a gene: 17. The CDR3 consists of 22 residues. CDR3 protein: CASSQVFLGGTGGPSGANVLTF. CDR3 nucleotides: TGCGCCAGCAGCCAAGTTTTCTTAGGGGGGACAGGGGGACCTAGTGGGGCCAACGTCCTGACTTTC.

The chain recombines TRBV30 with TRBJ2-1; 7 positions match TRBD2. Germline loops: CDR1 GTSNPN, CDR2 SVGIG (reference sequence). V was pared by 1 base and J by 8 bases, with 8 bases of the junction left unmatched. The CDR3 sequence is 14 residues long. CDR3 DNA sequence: TGTGCCTGGAGTGGAACGGAACGGGGGGATGAGCAGTTCTTC. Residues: CAWSGTERGDEQFF.

CDR3 sequence reads: CASRPGQGIGELFF. The CDR3, as DNA: TGTGCCAGCAGACCGGGACAGGGGATCGGGGAGCTGTTTTTT. V is TRBV7-9 and J is TRBJ2-2, with 10 bases matching TRBD1. The CDR3 consists of 14 residues. V shed 6 bases, J shed 7 bases, and the junction held 5 bases outside the gene matches. The germline gives CDR1 SEHNR, CDR2 FQNEAQ (reference sequence).

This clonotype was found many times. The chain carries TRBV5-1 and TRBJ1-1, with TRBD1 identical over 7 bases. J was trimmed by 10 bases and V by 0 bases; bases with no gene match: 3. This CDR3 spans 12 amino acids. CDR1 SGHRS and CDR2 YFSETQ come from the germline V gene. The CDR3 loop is CASSLGQGSAFF. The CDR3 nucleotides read TGCGCCAGCAGCTTGGGACAGGGCTCAGCTTTCTTT.

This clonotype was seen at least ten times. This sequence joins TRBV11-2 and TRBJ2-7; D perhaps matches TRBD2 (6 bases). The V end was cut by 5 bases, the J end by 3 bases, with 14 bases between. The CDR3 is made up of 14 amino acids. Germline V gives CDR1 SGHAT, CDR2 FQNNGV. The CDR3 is CASSPMAGYYEQYF. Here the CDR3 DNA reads TGTGCCAGCAGCCCAATGGCGGGATACTACGAGCAGTACTTC.

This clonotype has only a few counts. DNA of the CDR3: TGCGCCAGCGCTCGCGTCGAGACCCAGTACTTC. Encoded protein: CASARVETQYF. The rearrangement links TRBV10-1 to TRBJ2-5; D unresolved. CDR3 length equals 11 residues. V was trimmed by 8 bases and J by 5 bases, leaving 9 bases between them. From germline, CDR1 is WNHNN and CDR2 SYGVQD (reference sequence).

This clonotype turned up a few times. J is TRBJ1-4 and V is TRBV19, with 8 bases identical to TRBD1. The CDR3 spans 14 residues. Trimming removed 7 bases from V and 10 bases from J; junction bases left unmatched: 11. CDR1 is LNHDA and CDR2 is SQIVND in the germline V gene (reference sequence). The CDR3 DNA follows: TGTGCCAGTACCCCCCCGGACAGGGCGGGAAAACTGTTTTTT. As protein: CASTPPDRAGKLFF. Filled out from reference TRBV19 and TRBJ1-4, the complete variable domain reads DGGITQSPKYLFRKEGQNVTLSCEQNLNHDAMYWYRQDPGQGLRLIYYSQIVNDFQKGDIAEGYSVSREKKESFPLTVTSAQKNPTAFYLCASTPPDRAGKLFFGSGTQLSVL.

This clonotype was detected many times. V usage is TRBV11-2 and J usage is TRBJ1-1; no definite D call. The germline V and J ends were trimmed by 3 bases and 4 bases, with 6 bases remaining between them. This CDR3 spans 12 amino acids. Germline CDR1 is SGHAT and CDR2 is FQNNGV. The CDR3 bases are TGTGCCAGCAGCTTGAGACCCACTGAAGCTTTCTTT. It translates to CASSLRPTEAFF.

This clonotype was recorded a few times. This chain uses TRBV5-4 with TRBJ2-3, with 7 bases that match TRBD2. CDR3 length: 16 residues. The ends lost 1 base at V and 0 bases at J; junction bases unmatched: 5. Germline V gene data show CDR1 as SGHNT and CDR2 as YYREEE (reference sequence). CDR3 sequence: CASSLWASGSTDTQYF. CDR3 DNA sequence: TGTGCCAGCAGCTTGTGGGCTAGCGGAAGCACAGATACGCAGTATTTT.

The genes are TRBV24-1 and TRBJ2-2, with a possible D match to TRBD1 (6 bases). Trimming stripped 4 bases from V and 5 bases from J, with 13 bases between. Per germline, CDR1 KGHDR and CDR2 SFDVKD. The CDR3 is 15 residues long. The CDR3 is CATSDDRFRTGELFF. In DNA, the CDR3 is TGTGCCACCAGTGACGACAGGTTCAGGACCGGGGAGCTGTTTTTT.

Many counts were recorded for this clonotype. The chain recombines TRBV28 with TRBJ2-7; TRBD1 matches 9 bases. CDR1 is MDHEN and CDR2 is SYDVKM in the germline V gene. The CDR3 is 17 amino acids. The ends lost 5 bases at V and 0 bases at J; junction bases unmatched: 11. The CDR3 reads CASSNPPGTGSSYEQYF. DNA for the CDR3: TGTGCCAGCAGTAACCCCCCCGGGACAGGGAGCTCCTACGAGCAGTACTTC.

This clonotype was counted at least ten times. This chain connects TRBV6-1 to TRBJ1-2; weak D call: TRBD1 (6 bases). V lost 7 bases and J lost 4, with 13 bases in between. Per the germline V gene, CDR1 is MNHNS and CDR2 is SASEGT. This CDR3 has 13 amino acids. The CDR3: CASKKDSLYGYTF. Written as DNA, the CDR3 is TGTGCCAGCAAGAAGGACAGTCTCTATGGCTACACCTTC.

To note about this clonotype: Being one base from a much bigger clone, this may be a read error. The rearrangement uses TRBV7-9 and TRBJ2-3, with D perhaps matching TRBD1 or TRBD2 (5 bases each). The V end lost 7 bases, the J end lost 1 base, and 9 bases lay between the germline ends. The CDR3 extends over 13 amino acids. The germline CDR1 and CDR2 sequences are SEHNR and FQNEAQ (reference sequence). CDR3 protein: CASTTGRTDTQYF. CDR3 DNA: TGTGCCAGCACGACGGGGCGCACAGATACGCAGTATTTT.

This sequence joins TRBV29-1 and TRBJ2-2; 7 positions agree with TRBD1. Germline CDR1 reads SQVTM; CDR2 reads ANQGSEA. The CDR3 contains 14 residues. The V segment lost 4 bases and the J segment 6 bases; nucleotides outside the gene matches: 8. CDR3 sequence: CSVVYRGSAGELFF. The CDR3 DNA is TGCAGCGTTGTTTACAGGGGAAGCGCCGGGGAGCTGTTTTTT.

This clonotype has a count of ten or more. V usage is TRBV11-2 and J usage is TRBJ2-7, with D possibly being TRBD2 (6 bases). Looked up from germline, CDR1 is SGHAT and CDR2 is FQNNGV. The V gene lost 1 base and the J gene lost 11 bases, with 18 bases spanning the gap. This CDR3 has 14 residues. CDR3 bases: TGTGCCAGCAGCTTAGCCGGGGGATGGAGTCGGAAGTACTTC. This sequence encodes CASSLAGGWSRKYF.

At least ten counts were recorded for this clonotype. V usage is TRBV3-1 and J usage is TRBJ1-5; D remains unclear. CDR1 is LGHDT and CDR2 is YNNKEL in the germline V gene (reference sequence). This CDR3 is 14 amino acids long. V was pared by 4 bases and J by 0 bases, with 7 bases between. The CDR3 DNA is TGTGCCAGCAGCCGGACCCTTAGCAATCAGCCCCAGCATTTT. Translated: CASSRTLSNQPQHF.

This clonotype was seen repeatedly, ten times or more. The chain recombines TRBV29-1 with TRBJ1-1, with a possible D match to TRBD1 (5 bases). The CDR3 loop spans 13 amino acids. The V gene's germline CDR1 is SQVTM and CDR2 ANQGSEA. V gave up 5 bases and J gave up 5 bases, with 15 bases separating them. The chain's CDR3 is CSVRTGGETEAFF. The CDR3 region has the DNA TGCAGCGTTAGGACGGGAGGGGAAACTGAAGCTTTCTTT.

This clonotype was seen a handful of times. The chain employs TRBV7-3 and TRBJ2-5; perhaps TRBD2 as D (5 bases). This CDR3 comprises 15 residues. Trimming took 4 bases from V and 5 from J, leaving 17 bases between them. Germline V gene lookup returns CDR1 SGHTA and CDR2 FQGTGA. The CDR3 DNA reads TGTGCCAGCAGCTCCCTAGGAGGAAGTCAGGAGACCCAGTACTTC. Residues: CASSSLGGSQETQYF.

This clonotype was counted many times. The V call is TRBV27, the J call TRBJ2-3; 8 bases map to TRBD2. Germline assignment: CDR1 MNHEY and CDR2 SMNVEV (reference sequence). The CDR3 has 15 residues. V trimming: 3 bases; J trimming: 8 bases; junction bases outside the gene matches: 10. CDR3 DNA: TGTGCCAGCAGTTTCTGGCGGGGGGCCTCGGGTACGCAGTATTTT. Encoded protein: CASSFWRGASGTQYF.

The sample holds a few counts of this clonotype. CDR3 protein: CSVPSDRLTGELFF. Here the CDR3 DNA reads TGCAGCGTCCCCTCAGACAGATTAACCGGGGAGCTGTTTTTT. The chain has TRBV29-1 and TRBJ2-2; perhaps TRBD1 as D (5 bases). The germline gives CDR1 SQVTM, CDR2 ANQGSEA. The CDR3 runs to 14 residues. V lost 6 bases, J lost 5 bases, and 16 bases lay in between.

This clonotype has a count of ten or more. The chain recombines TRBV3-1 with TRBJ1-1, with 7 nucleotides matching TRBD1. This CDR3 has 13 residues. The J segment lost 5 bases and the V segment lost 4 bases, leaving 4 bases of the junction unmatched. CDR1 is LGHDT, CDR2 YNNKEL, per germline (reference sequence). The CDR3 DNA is TGTGCCAGCAGCCCGGGACAGTGGACTGAAGCTTTCTTT. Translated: CASSPGQWTEAFF. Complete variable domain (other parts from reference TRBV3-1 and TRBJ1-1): DTAVSQTPKYLVTQMGNDKSIKCEQNLGHDTMYWYKQDSKKFLKIMFSYNNKELIINETVPNRFSPKSPDKAHLNLHINSLELGDSAVYFCASSPGQWTEAFFGQGTRLTVV.

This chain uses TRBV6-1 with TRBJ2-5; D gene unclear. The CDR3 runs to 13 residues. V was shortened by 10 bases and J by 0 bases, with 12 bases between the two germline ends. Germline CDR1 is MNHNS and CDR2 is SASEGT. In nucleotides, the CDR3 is TGTGCCACCACTTGGGGAAACCAAGAGACCCAGTACTTC. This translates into CATTWGNQETQYF.

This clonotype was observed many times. This CDR3 reads CSPGIGAFTDTQYF. In DNA form, the CDR3 reads TGCAGCCCAGGGATAGGGGCCTTCACAGATACGCAGTATTTT. The chain joins TRBV29-1 to TRBJ2-3; possibly TRBD1 for D (5 bases). With 8 bases removed from V and 2 bases from J, the gap between germline ends came to 17 bases. The length of the CDR3 is 14 residues. From germline, CDR1 is SQVTM and CDR2 ANQGSEA.

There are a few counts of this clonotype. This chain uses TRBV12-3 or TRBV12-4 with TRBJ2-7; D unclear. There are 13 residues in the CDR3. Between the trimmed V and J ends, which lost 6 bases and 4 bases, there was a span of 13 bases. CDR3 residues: CASSDKLSYEQYF. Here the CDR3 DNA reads TGTGCCAGCAGCGACAAACTATCATACGAGCAGTACTTC.

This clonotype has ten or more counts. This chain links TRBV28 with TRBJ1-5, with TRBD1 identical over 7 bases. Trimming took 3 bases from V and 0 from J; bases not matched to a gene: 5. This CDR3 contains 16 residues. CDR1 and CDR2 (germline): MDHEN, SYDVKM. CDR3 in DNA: TGTGCCAGCAGTTTGAAGGGGGCCCATAGCAATCAGCCCCAGCATTTT. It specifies CASSLKGAHSNQPQHF.

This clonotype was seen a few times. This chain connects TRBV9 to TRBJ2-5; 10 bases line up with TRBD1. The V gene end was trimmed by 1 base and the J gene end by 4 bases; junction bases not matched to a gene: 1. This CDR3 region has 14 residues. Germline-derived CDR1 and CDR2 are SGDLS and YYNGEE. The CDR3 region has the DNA TGTGCCAGCAGCGTAAGGGACAGGGGAGAGACCCAGTACTTC. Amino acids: CASSVRDRGETQYF. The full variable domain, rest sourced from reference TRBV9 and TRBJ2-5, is DSGVTQTPKHLITATGQRVTLRCSPRSGDLSVYWYQQSLDQGLQFLIQYYNGEERAKGNILERFSAQQFPDLHSELNLSSLELGDSALYFCASSVRDRGETQYFGPGTRLLVL.